The 19 T cell receptor beta chains reported below all come from one sample, sequenced in a study of blood T cell repertoires in COVID-19. The table came from immunoSEQ multiplex PCR; TCRdb's copy has only in-frame clones and leaves some out. The sample shows 150,000 to 200,000 clones, roughly 80% of them seen only once. The sequenced material came from peripheral blood. Source of these receptors: a man younger than 35 with active or convalescent COVID-19.

The chain carries TRBV19 and TRBJ1-6; D remains unclear. The V gene's germline CDR1 is LNHDA and CDR2 SQIVND (reference sequence). V lost 5 bases and J 7 bases, leaving 9 bases between the germline ends. This CDR3 has 13 amino acids. In DNA, the CDR3 is TGTGCCAGTAGTGTGTCAGAAAATTCACCCCTCCACTTT. Amino acids: CASSVSENSPLHF.

This chain connects TRBV7-2 to TRBJ2-5; D is possibly TRBD1 (5 bases). Germline-derived CDR1 and CDR2 are SGHTA and FQGNSA. This CDR3 is built from 16 residues. V gave up 4 bases and J gave up 3 bases, with 18 bases separating them. CDR3 in amino acids: CASSSGISSREETQYF. The DNA of the CDR3 is TGTGCCAGCAGCTCCGGAATTTCGAGCAGGGAAGAGACCCAGTACTTC.

This CDR3 is CASSVGEGGTGNLYGYTF. CDR3 coding DNA: TGTGCCAGCAGCGTAGGGGAAGGAGGGACAGGAAATTTGTATGGCTACACCTTC. This chain links TRBV9 with TRBJ1-2; 8 positions agree with TRBD1. CDR3 length equals 18 residues. After removal of 0 bases from V and 5 bases from J, the junction contained 15 bases not matched to a gene. CDR1 is SGDLS and CDR2 is YYNGEE in the germline V gene.

The genes are TRBV3-1 (or the pseudogene TRBV3-2) and TRBJ2-5; D gene ambiguous. The CDR3 has 12 residues. The V end lost 8 bases, the J end lost 5 bases, and 12 bases lay between the germline ends. Germline V lookup: CDR1 LGHDT, CDR2 YNNKEL (reference sequence). The CDR3 loop is CASSVLSETQYF. CDR3 nucleotide sequence: TGTGCCAGCTCGGTGTTAAGTGAGACCCAGTACTTC.

The CDR3: CSVGGAFNEKLFF. The CDR3 nucleotides are TGCAGCGTTGGAGGAGCCTTTAATGAAAAACTGTTTTTT. The chain recombines TRBV29-1 with TRBJ1-4, with D hard to call. Germline loops: CDR1 SQVTM, CDR2 ANQGSEA. The CDR3 is made up of 13 amino acids. Trimming left V 4 bases short and J 4 bases short, with 10 bases between.

The rearrangement links TRBV27 to TRBJ2-7; TRBD2 might be the D (6 bases). CDR1 and CDR2 (germline): MNHEY, SMNVEV (reference sequence). V lost 5 bases and J 4 bases, leaving 21 bases between the germline ends. The CDR3 consists of 16 residues. The CDR3: CASSPPVGRYLYEQYF. CDR3 nucleotides: TGTGCCAGCAGTCCTCCCGTCGGGAGATATTTGTACGAGCAGTACTTC.

The genes are TRBV7-8 and TRBJ2-2, with 10 bases aligning to TRBD2. CDR3 length: 17 residues. CDR1 is SGHVS and CDR2 is FQNEAQ in the germline V gene. V shed 4 bases, J shed 5 bases, and the junction held 10 bases outside the gene matches. In nucleotides, the CDR3 is TGTGCCAGCAGCTCCCCTGCGACTAGCGGGCTGACCGGGGAGCTGTTTTTT. The encoded protein is CASSSPATSGLTGELFF. Supplemented by reference TRBV7-8 and TRBJ2-2, the full variable domain reads GAGVSQSPRYKVAKRGQDVALRCDPISGHVSLFWYQQALGQGPEFLTYFQNEAQLDKSGLPSDRFFAERPEGSVSTLKIQRTQQEDSAVYLCASSSPATSGLTGELFFGEGSRLTVL.

This clone showed up just a few times. This rearrangement joins TRBV5-5 to TRBJ2-1, with 9 bases that match TRBD2. J lost 4 bases, V lost 5 bases, and 7 bases had no gene match. Germline assignment: CDR1 SGHKS and CDR2 YYEKEE (reference sequence). This CDR3 contains 15 residues. The CDR3: CASSGAGGTYNEQFF. The CDR3, as DNA: TGTGCCAGCAGTGGAGCGGGGGGAACTTACAATGAGCAGTTCTTC.

This clone was found once. V is TRBV19 and J is TRBJ2-2, with D perhaps matching TRBD2 (5 bases). The CDR3 covers 17 residues. Germline lookup yields CDR1 LNHDA and CDR2 SQIVND (reference sequence). V shed 6 bases and J shed 3 bases, with 20 bases lying between them. The CDR3 coding sequence is TGTGCCAGTAGCCAGCTGTCGGGGAGACTGTACACCGGGGAGCTGTTTTTT. Translating gives CASSQLSGRLYTGELFF. Using reference TRBV19 and TRBJ2-2 for the parts outside the CDR3, the full variable domain is DGGITQSPKYLFRKEGQNVTLSCEQNLNHDAMYWYRQDPGQGLRLIYYSQIVNDFQKGDIAEGYSVSREKKESFPLTVTSAQKNPTAFYLCASSQLSGRLYTGELFFGEGSRLTVL.

This clone was recorded a few times. The rearrangement joins TRBV29-1 to TRBJ2-1, with a tentative D call TRBD2 (7 bases). The ends were cut back, 6 bases at V and 4 bases at J, with 16 bases in the middle. CDR3 size: 14 residues. CDR1 SQVTM and CDR2 ANQGSEA come from the germline V gene. The CDR3 nucleotides read TGCAGCGTGGGGGGGCAGGGCCTTTACAATGAGCAGTTCTTC. Amino acid sequence: CSVGGQGLYNEQFF.

The J gene is TRBJ2-7, the V gene TRBV28; TRBD2 agrees at 7 bases. Germline V gene data show CDR1 as MDHEN and CDR2 as SYDVKM. This CDR3 region has 16 residues. J gave up 2 bases and V 7 bases, and 14 bases lay outside the gene matches. The DNA of the CDR3 is TGTGCCAGCACGGAACTAGCGTCTCTTTATCCCTACGAGCAGTACTTC. Protein product: CASTELASLYPYEQYF.

The chain uses TRBV5-1 and TRBJ1-6, with no clear D. V dropped 4 bases and J dropped 2 bases, with 10 bases sitting between them. Per the germline V gene, CDR1 is SGHRS and CDR2 is YFSETQ. This CDR3 comprises 15 residues. As DNA, the CDR3 is TGCGCCAGCAGCCCTGAGGGCACCTATAATTCACCCCTCCACTTT. Amino acids: CASSPEGTYNSPLHF.

V is TRBV6-2 or TRBV6-3 and J is TRBJ1-1, with 8 bases aligning to TRBD1. The CDR3 contains 14 residues. V dropped 5 bases and J dropped 5; count of bases not matched to a gene: 7. Germline CDR1 MNHEY, CDR2 SVGEGT. The CDR3, as DNA: TGTGCCAGCAGTACCGGACAGGGTACGACTGAAGCTTTCTTT. As protein: CASSTGQGTTEAFF.

The rearrangement joins TRBV19 to TRBJ1-1; D is perhaps TRBD1 (5 bases). V was trimmed by 3 bases and J by 1 base, leaving 9 bases between them. The CDR3 consists of 14 residues. Germline V lookup: CDR1 LNHDA, CDR2 SQIVND (reference sequence). DNA of the CDR3: TGTGCCAGTAGTATGGGGCCCGGGAACACTGAAGCTTTCTTT. Translation: CASSMGPGNTEAFF.

In DNA, the CDR3 is TGTGCCAGCAGTTACGTTATGAACACTGAAGCTTTCTTT. Its protein is CASSYVMNTEAFF. V gene TRBV6-5 combines with J gene TRBJ1-1; D call uncertain. The V end lost 2 bases, the J end lost 0 bases, and 4 bases lay between the germline ends. The CDR3 has 13 residues. CDR1 is MNHEY, CDR2 SVGAGI, per germline.

The chain combines TRBV6-5 with TRBJ2-1, with 11 bases identical to TRBD2. Germline CDR1 is MNHEY and CDR2 is SVGAGI. V gave up 8 bases and J gave up 3 bases; unmatched junction bases: 3. The CDR3 runs to 14 residues. This CDR3 reads CASGGTSGYNEQFF. The CDR3 bases are TGTGCCAGCGGAGGGACTAGCGGCTACAATGAGCAGTTCTTC.

This chain joins TRBV18 and TRBJ2-7; D is ambiguous. The germline V and J ends were trimmed by 8 bases and 3 bases, with 5 bases remaining between them. The CDR3 totals 10 residues. Germline V CDR1 and CDR2: KGHSH, LQKENI. The CDR3 bases are TGTGCCAGCCAGAACTACGAGCAGTACTTC. Protein sequence: CASQNYEQYF.

The chain carries TRBV3-1 (or the pseudogene TRBV3-2) and TRBJ2-1, with TRBD2 identical over 10 bases. This CDR3 region has 17 residues. The ends lost 0 bases at V and 4 bases at J; junction bases unmatched: 6. Germline V lookup: CDR1 LGHDT, CDR2 YNNKEL (reference sequence). CDR3 in DNA: TGTGCCAGCAGCCAAGATCGAGGTAGCGGGGGGTACAATGAGCAGTTCTTC. The encoded protein is CASSQDRGSGGYNEQFF.

This clone was seen once. This rearrangement joins TRBV2 to TRBJ2-7, with 8 bases fitting TRBD2. Germline V lookup: CDR1 SNHLY, CDR2 FYNNEI. This CDR3 has 15 residues. With V trimmed by 3 bases and J by 2 bases, 6 bases remained unmatched. The CDR3 DNA reads TGTGCCAGCAGTGAGGATACTAGCGGTACCTACGAGCAGTACTTC. It translates to CASSEDTSGTYEQYF.